Shown below are 31 T cell receptor beta chains from a single sample sequenced in a study of response to subunit inactivated influenza vaccine listed by TCRdb under 2018. Preparation of the library involved RT-PCR. TCRdb shows the sequencer as Illumina HiSeq 2500. TCRdb redid the processing of the public reads, applying fastp at Q25 and MiXCR, and retained in-frame beta chains. Rows with one shared CDR3 protein collapse into an entry with the most common genes and DNA. Here the sample has 500,000 to 600,000 distinct CDR3 sequences; approximately 10% occur a single time. The ten largest make up 11% of the sample. A further study also used this sample, focusing on T cells expressing NK-cell markers. In that second paper, the authors write: TCR beta cDNA libraries were prepared using 5'RACE template switching, which introduced a universal primer site and unique molecular identifiers.

The sample here was PBMCs from blood, taken on the day of vaccination. These receptor sequences come from a man aged 45-65 years who received an inactivated influenza vaccine. Donor details come from another sample of the same person, matched by shared clones.

This clonotype has more than one count but fewer than ten. This rearrangement joins TRBV20-1 to TRBJ2-3, with D unresolved. The CDR3 is 13 amino acids. Germline V gene lookup returns CDR1 DFQATT and CDR2 SNEGSKA (reference sequence). With 3 bases removed from V and 3 bases from J, the gap between germline ends came to 10 bases. Here the CDR3 reads CSARWAGTDTQYF. The DNA of the CDR3 is TGCAGTGCTAGGTGGGCCGGGACAGATACGCAGTATTTT.

The chain joins TRBV13 to TRBJ2-7, with a weak D call TRBD1 (7 bases). The CDR3 is 14 amino acids. CDR1 is PRHDT, CDR2 FYEKMQ, per germline (reference sequence). Trimming took off 3 bases at V and 3 bases at J, with 12 bases between the two ends. The CDR3 nucleotides are TGTGCCAGCAGCTTGAGACAGGGACTCTACGAGCAGTACTTC. Translated: CASSLRQGLYEQYF.

This clonotype was observed a handful of times. CDR3 region: CASALPQDGTGELFF. In DNA form, the CDR3 reads TGCGCCAGCGCCCTCCCCCAGGACGGCACCGGGGAGCTGTTTTTT. The chain couples TRBV5-1 to TRBJ2-2; D unresolved. This CDR3 has 15 amino acids. Trimming left V 7 bases short and J 4 bases short, with 17 bases between. Germline CDR1 reads SGHRS; CDR2 reads YFSETQ.

This clonotype was seen a few times. This chain uses TRBV12-3 or TRBV12-4 with TRBJ2-1, with D unresolved. CDR3 length equals 16 residues. V lost 0 bases to trimming and J lost 4 bases, with 13 bases between them. In DNA, the CDR3 is TGTGCCAGCAGTTTAGCACCTCCCCTGTCGTACAATGAGCAGTTCTTC. It is translated as CASSLAPPLSYNEQFF.

This chain joins TRBV27 and TRBJ2-7; 7 bases agree with TRBD2. The trim removed 5 bases at V and 3 bases at J, leaving 13 bases unmatched. Germline V gene data show CDR1 as MNHEY and CDR2 as SMNVEV (reference sequence). The CDR3 sequence is 16 residues long. The chain's CDR3 is CASSPTVGLAVYEQYF. The CDR3 bases are TGTGCCAGCAGTCCAACCGTCGGGCTAGCGGTCTACGAGCAGTACTTC.

This clonotype was seen repeatedly, ten times or more. The chain links TRBV11-2 to TRBJ2-7; D may be TRBD1 (6 bases). Germline loops: CDR1 SGHAT, CDR2 FQNNGV. V lost 5 bases, J lost 4 bases, and 15 bases lay in between. This CDR3 has 14 amino acids. The CDR3 DNA reads TGTGCCAGCAGCCTGGGGGCCAGGGCGTACGAGCAGTACTTC. This encodes CASSLGARAYEQYF.

This sequence joins TRBV29-1 and TRBJ2-3; 10 bases agree with TRBD1. The CDR3 consists of 14 residues. Per germline, CDR1 SQVTM and CDR2 ANQGSEA. Trimming removed 8 bases from V and 3 bases from J; junction bases left unmatched: 8. CDR3 sequence reads: CSLTRDRGTDTQYF. CDR3 nucleotides: TGCAGCTTGACCCGGGACAGGGGAACAGATACGCAGTATTTT.

In DNA form, the CDR3 reads TGTGCCAGCAGCTTATCGTGGGACGGGCAGCCCCAGCATTTT. This codes for CASSLSWDGQPQHF. The chain carries TRBV7-9 and TRBJ1-5; perhaps TRBD1 as D (5 bases). CDR3 length equals 14 residues. Trimming left V 2 bases short and J 7 bases short, with 12 bases between. CDR1 is SEHNR, CDR2 FQNEAQ, per germline (reference sequence).

This rearrangement joins TRBV7-2 to TRBJ2-7; D not certain. Looked up from germline, CDR1 is SGHTA and CDR2 is FQGNSA. V was trimmed by 2 bases and J by 2 bases, leaving 13 bases between them. This CDR3 region has 15 residues. The CDR3 spells CASSLSRSPPYEQYF. The CDR3 DNA reads TGTGCCAGCAGCTTATCGCGATCACCTCCCTACGAGCAGTACTTC. The full variable domain, in which reference TRBV7-2 and TRBJ2-7 provide the parts outside the CDR3, is GAGVSQSPSNKVTEKGKDVELRCDPISGHTALYWYRQSLGQGLEFLIYFQGNSAPDKSGLPSDRFSAERTGGSVSTLTIQRTQQEDSAVYLCASSLSRSPPYEQYFGPGTRLTVT.

The chain couples TRBV7-8 to TRBJ1-2; D may be TRBD1 (5 bases). V lost 5 bases, J lost 0 bases, and 16 bases lay in between. The CDR3 contains 16 residues. CDR1 and CDR2 (germline): SGHVS, FQNEAQ. As DNA, the CDR3 is TGTGCCAGCAGCCTAAGCTTGGCAGGGACTAACTATGGCTACACCTTC. Translation: CASSLSLAGTNYGYTF.

This clonotype has just a few counts. The chain uses TRBV30 and TRBJ1-1, with TRBD1 matching 9 bases. V was pared by 0 bases and J by 9 bases, with 8 bases of the junction left unmatched. The CDR3 length is 14 residues. Looked up from germline, CDR1 is GTSNPN and CDR2 is SVGIG (reference sequence). CDR3 in DNA: TGTGCCTGGAGTGTACCTCGCGGGACAGGGAAAGCTTTCTTT. Translation gives CAWSVPRGTGKAFF.

This chain joins TRBV20-1 and TRBJ2-7, with D possibly matching TRBD2 (6 bases). This CDR3 comprises 12 residues. The V gene lost 7 bases and the J gene lost 4 bases, with 14 bases spanning the gap. CDR1 is DFQATT and CDR2 is SNEGSKA in the germline V gene (reference sequence). CDR3 bases: TGCAGTGTCCCGGGAGTGGGATACGAGCAGTACTTC. Translation gives CSVPGVGYEQYF.

This clonotype was counted between two and nine times. The chain carries TRBV20-1 and TRBJ2-4; D is perhaps TRBD2 (5 bases). The CDR3 runs 14 residues. Germline assignment: CDR1 DFQATT and CDR2 SNEGSKA (reference sequence). Trimming stripped 5 bases from V and 6 bases from J, with 17 bases between. As DNA, the CDR3 is TGCAGTGCTGGAAAGCCCCGGGATTCAAACATTCAGTACTTC. It encodes CSAGKPRDSNIQYF.

This clonotype was seen a few times. The V and J genes are TRBV7-2 and TRBJ1-3; no clear D. Trimming removed 5 bases at V and 0 bases at J, with 14 bases between. CDR1 is SGHTA and CDR2 is FQGNSA in the germline V gene. This CDR3 is 16 amino acids long. CDR3 residues: CASSASGGYSGNTIYF. In DNA, the CDR3 is TGTGCCAGCAGCGCTAGTGGCGGATACTCTGGAAACACCATATATTTT. The full variable domain, its missing parts supplied by reference TRBV7-2 and TRBJ1-3, is GAGVSQSPSNKVTEKGKDVELRCDPISGHTALYWYRQSLGQGLEFLIYFQGNSAPDKSGLPSDRFSAERTGGSVSTLTIQRTQQEDSAVYLCASSASGGYSGNTIYFGEGSWLTVV.

This sequence joins TRBV7-8 and TRBJ2-1; perhaps D is TRBD1 or TRBD2 (5 bases each). V lost 6 bases, J lost 1 base, and 16 bases lay in between. The CDR3 covers 16 residues. Per germline, CDR1 SGHVS and CDR2 FQNEAQ. DNA of the CDR3: TGTGCCAGCAGTTCGGGGCCACGTGTATCCTACAATGAGCAGTTCTTC. It encodes CASSSGPRVSYNEQFF. The complete variable domain, with remaining parts taken from reference TRBV7-8 and TRBJ2-1, reads GAGVSQSPRYKVAKRGQDVALRCDPISGHVSLFWYQQALGQGPEFLTYFQNEAQLDKSGLPSDRFFAERPEGSVSTLKIQRTQQEDSAVYLCASSSGPRVSYNEQFFGPGTRLTVL.

This clonotype was seen only a few times. This sequence joins TRBV12-3 or TRBV12-4 and TRBJ2-5; 8 bases map to TRBD2. J gave up 5 bases and V 5 bases, and 13 bases lay outside the gene matches. This CDR3 spans 16 amino acids. In DNA, the CDR3 is TGTGCCAGCAGTGTCCCTCTGGCGGGGGGCCGGGAGACCCAGTACTTC. Translated, it gives CASSVPLAGGRETQYF.

This clonotype was seen a few times. The chain joins TRBV29-1 to TRBJ2-7, with 7 bases that match TRBD1. CDR1 and CDR2 from the germline V gene are SQVTM and ANQGSEA. The CDR3 extends over 13 amino acids. J gave up 4 bases and V 1 base, and 4 bases lay outside the gene matches. CDR3 nucleotides: TGCAGCGTTGAAGGTCGCAGGGGGTACGAGCAGTACTTC. This codes for CSVEGRRGYEQYF.

This clonotype was observed many times. This rearrangement joins TRBV5-1 to TRBJ2-3; tentative D call: TRBD1 (6 bases). Germline V gene lookup returns CDR1 SGHRS and CDR2 YFSETQ. The CDR3 consists of 15 residues. Between the trimmed V and J ends, which lost 4 bases and 0 bases, there was a span of 12 bases. The CDR3 here is CASSPGTPSTDTQYF. In nucleotides, the CDR3 is TGCGCCAGCAGCCCCGGGACACCTAGCACAGATACGCAGTATTTT.

The chain uses TRBV5-5 and TRBJ2-7; possible D gene TRBD1, 5 bases. The length of the CDR3 is 14 residues. The V end was cut by 2 bases, the J end by 3 bases, with 12 bases between. Germline V gives CDR1 SGHKS, CDR2 YYEKEE (reference sequence). The CDR3 nucleotides read TGTGCCAGCAGCTTTTTCCAGGGTGGCTACGAGCAGTACTTC. It specifies CASSFFQGGYEQYF.

This clonotype was detected ten times or more. The rearrangement links TRBV4-3 to TRBJ1-2; D not resolved. The germline V gene encodes CDR1 LGHNA and CDR2 YSLEER. The length of the CDR3 is 12 residues. Trimming stripped 1 base from V and 5 bases from J, with 5 bases between. The CDR3 DNA reads TGCGCCAGCAGCCAAGCGGGTTATGGCTACACCTTC. As protein: CASSQAGYGYTF.

This clonotype was recorded many times. This rearrangement joins TRBV10-3 to TRBJ2-5; 7 nucleotides match TRBD1. Germline CDR1 reads ENHRY; CDR2 reads SYGVKD. Trimming took 4 bases from V and 1 from J; bases not matched to a gene: 0. The CDR3 length is 13 residues. Here the CDR3 DNA reads TGTGCCATCAGTGGACAGGGCCAAGAGACCCAGTACTTC. Encoded protein: CAISGQGQETQYF.

V is TRBV27 and J is TRBJ2-7; the match to TRBD1 covers 7 bases. The V gene's germline CDR1 is MNHEY and CDR2 SMNVEV (reference sequence). The CDR3 runs 15 residues. The V segment lost 3 bases and the J segment 5 bases; nucleotides outside the gene matches: 10. The CDR3 here is CASSFIDRVANEQYF. CDR3 sequence (DNA): TGTGCCAGCAGTTTCATCGACAGGGTGGCCAACGAGCAGTACTTC.

This clonotype was observed a handful of times. The V gene is TRBV7-2, the J gene TRBJ1-1; D is possibly TRBD1 (5 bases). CDR3 length: 13 residues. CDR1 is SGHTA, CDR2 FQGNSA, per germline. The V end was cut by 2 bases, the J end by 4 bases, with 8 bases between. In nucleotides, the CDR3 is TGTGCCAGCAGCTTAAAAGGGGTCACTGAAGCTTTCTTT. Its translation: CASSLKGVTEAFF.

This clonotype was observed at least ten times. The CDR3 DNA follows: TGCGCCAGCAGCTTGGTTTGGGACAGGGCCGACGAGCAGTACTTC. As protein: CASSLVWDRADEQYF. This chain links TRBV5-1 with TRBJ2-7, with TRBD1 matching 9 bases. CDR1 is SGHRS and CDR2 is YFSETQ in the germline V gene. The CDR3 spans 15 residues. J gave up 5 bases and V 0 bases, and 6 bases lay outside the gene matches.

This clonotype was counted only a few times. The rearrangement links TRBV2 to TRBJ2-2; 11 bases match TRBD1. The V segment lost 6 bases and the J segment 7 bases; nucleotides outside the gene matches: 13. Germline CDR1 SNHLY, CDR2 FYNNEI. There are 17 residues in the CDR3. CDR3 sequence reads: CASSLEPRTGGNGELFF. The CDR3 region has the DNA TGTGCCAGCAGCTTAGAACCAAGGACAGGGGGCAACGGGGAGCTGTTTTTT. The full variable domain, with the rest looked up from reference TRBV2 and TRBJ2-2, is EPEVTQTPSHQVTQMGQEVILRCVPISNHLYFYWYRQILGQKVEFLVSFYNNEISEKSEIFDDQFSVERPDGSNFTLKIRSTKLEDSAMYFCASSLEPRTGGNGELFFGEGSRLTVL.

This clonotype was seen repeatedly, ten times or more. This chain's CDR3 is CASSPTITGNTGELFF. For the CDR3, the DNA is TGCGCCAGCAGTCCCACTATTACAGGGAACACCGGGGAGCTGTTTTTT. The J gene is TRBJ2-2, the V gene TRBV5-1, with a weak D call TRBD1 (5 bases). In germline, CDR1 is SGHRS, CDR2 YFSETQ. This CDR3 comprises 16 residues. Trimming left V 5 bases short and J 1 base short, with 15 bases between.

In its sample, this clonotype was seen a few times. The V and J genes are TRBV5-1 and TRBJ2-1; D is ambiguous. Trimming cost V 4 bases and J 0 bases, with 11 bases left between them. Germline V lookup: CDR1 SGHRS, CDR2 YFSETQ. CDR3 length equals 15 residues. CDR3 in amino acids: CASSPQAISYNEQFF. The CDR3 nucleotides are TGCGCCAGCAGCCCGCAGGCCATCTCCTACAATGAGCAGTTCTTC. The variable domain in full, with the rest retrieved from reference TRBV5-1 and TRBJ2-1, is KAGVTQTPRYLIKTRGQQVTLSCSPISGHRSVSWYQQTPGQGLQFLFEYFSETQRNKGNFPGRFSGRQFSNSRSEMNVSTLELGDSALYLCASSPQAISYNEQFFGPGTRLTVL.

The table lists this clonotype with a few counts. The gene calls are TRBV5-1 and TRBJ2-3, with 10 bases aligning to TRBD1. With V trimmed by 2 bases and J by 5 bases, 5 bases remained unmatched. CDR3 length: 15 residues. Looked up from germline, CDR1 is SGHRS and CDR2 is YFSETQ. This CDR3 reads CASSFTGQGIDTQYF. The CDR3 DNA sequence: TGCGCCAGCAGCTTCACGGGACAGGGGATAGATACGCAGTATTTT. The variable domain in full, completed from reference TRBV5-1 and TRBJ2-3, reads KAGVTQTPRYLIKTRGQQVTLSCSPISGHRSVSWYQQTPGQGLQFLFEYFSETQRNKGNFPGRFSGRQFSNSRSEMNVSTLELGDSALYLCASSFTGQGIDTQYFGPGTRLTVL.

This clonotype has a handful of counts. This sequence joins TRBV28 and TRBJ1-1; D remains unclear. This CDR3 comprises 14 residues. The germline V gene encodes CDR1 MDHEN and CDR2 SYDVKM. V lost 5 bases and J 4 bases, leaving 14 bases between the germline ends. CDR3 loop: CASSAGGMGTEAFF. The CDR3 coding sequence is TGTGCCAGCAGTGCCGGAGGCATGGGCACTGAAGCTTTCTTT.

The chain recombines TRBV5-1 with TRBJ2-1; 7 nucleotides align to TRBD2. With V trimmed by 0 bases and J by 8 bases, 11 bases remained unmatched. CDR1 is SGHRS, CDR2 YFSETQ, per germline. The CDR3 is 16 residues long. This CDR3 is CASSLAGLVGFDEQFF. The CDR3 nucleotides read TGCGCCAGCAGCTTGGCCGGACTAGTCGGGTTCGATGAGCAGTTCTTC.

The V call is TRBV5-5, the J call TRBJ2-7, with 7 nucleotides matching TRBD2. Germline values: CDR1 SGHKS, CDR2 YYEKEE (reference sequence). Trimming removed 0 bases from V and 1 base from J; junction bases left unmatched: 4. This CDR3 is 15 amino acids long. The CDR3 DNA reads TGTGCCAGCAGCTTGGCCGGAGCGGGGTCCTACGAGCAGTACTTC. Translation: CASSLAGAGSYEQYF.